This T cell receptor (beta chain) is drawn from a study of regulatory T cells in long-lasting Graves disease. Findings and limits, study-wide: There were preferences for TRBV28, TRBJ1-2 and TRBJ2-5 in persistent disease. TCR diversity was lower in persistent Graves' patients (versus newly diagnosed ones).

This CDR3 has 14 amino acids. Germline values: CDR1 SGHVS, CDR2 FQNEAQ. With 5 bases clipped from V and 4 bases from J, the junction kept 7 bases outside the gene matches. The TCR library was prepared using RNA isolated from PBMCs. Tubes containing EDTA received nine milliliters of drawn peripheral blood. TCRdb independently ran MiXCR on the reads; one entry per CDR3 protein. The data hold around 850 distinct CDR3 sequences, with about 88% observed a single time. This clonotype was counted once. Its antigen is unknown. The starting material was peripheral blood mononuclear cells (PBMCs), obtained with antithyroid drug treatment, in newly diagnosed or persistent Graves disease (not recorded which). This receptor was taken from a middle-aged man with Graves disease. The chain couples TRBV7-8 to TRBJ1-1, with TRBD1 identical over 7 bases. The DNA of the CDR3 is TGTGCCAGCAGCCCACAGACAGGGTTCACTGAAGCTTTCTTT. Its translation: CASSPQTGFTEAFF.